These 16 T cell receptor beta chains were all obtained from the same sample, sequenced in a study of PD-L1 blockade in urothelial cancer. TCRdb keeps only in-frame clones here, not all; method: immunoSEQ multiplex PCR. This sample has 25,000 to 35,000 clones, with around 86% found just once. Sequenced material: PBMCs, taken around atezolizumab (anti-PD-L1) treatment. These receptor sequences come from a man between 45 and 60 years old with urothelial cancer.

The V and J genes are TRBV4-3 and TRBJ2-7, with a tentative D call TRBD2 (6 bases). The CDR3 extends over 15 amino acids. Trimming pared 3 bases from V and 4 bases from J, leaving 16 bases between. Germline V CDR1 and CDR2: LGHNA, YSLEER. The CDR3 reads CASSQKAGSGYEQYF. CDR3 nucleotide sequence: TGCGCCAGCAGCCAGAAAGCCGGGAGCGGTTACGAGCAGTACTTC.

The genes are TRBV18 and TRBJ2-2; D not resolved. Germline V CDR1 and CDR2: KGHSH, LQKENI. Deletions cut 2 bases from V and 6 bases from J, with 10 bases between. The CDR3 sequence is 14 residues long. In nucleotides, the CDR3 is TGTGCCAGCTCACCATCACGGGTCGCCGGGGAGCTGTTTTTT. It encodes CASSPSRVAGELFF.

The chain carries TRBV4-3 and TRBJ2-5, with D tentatively TRBD2 (6 bases). Trimming shortened V by 1 base and J by 4 bases, and 13 bases separated the two germline ends. This CDR3 has 15 amino acids. The germline V gene encodes CDR1 LGHNA and CDR2 YSLEER. In DNA, the CDR3 is TGCGCCAGCAGCCAAGGATCGTTGGGAGGAGAGACCCAGTACTTC. Its translation: CASSQGSLGGETQYF.

V is TRBV20-1 and J is TRBJ2-1; D not resolved. CDR1 and CDR2 (germline): DFQATT, SNEGSKA (reference sequence). Trimming pared 6 bases from V and 10 bases from J, leaving 13 bases between. The CDR3 covers 11 residues. The CDR3: CSARNLPEQFF. CDR3 nucleotides: TGCAGTGCCCGAAACCTACCCGAGCAGTTCTTC.

The V and J genes are TRBV5-8 and TRBJ1-1, with D hard to call. Germline V gene data show CDR1 as SGHTS and CDR2 as YDEGEE. V was trimmed by 6 bases and J by 7 bases, leaving 10 bases between them. The CDR3 has 11 amino acids. Written as DNA, the CDR3 is TGTGCCAGCAACTCGCGAGGTGAAGCTTTCTTT. The encoded protein is CASNSRGEAFF.

This clone has a single count. The chain recombines TRBV28 with TRBJ2-7, with 10 bases matching TRBD1. V lost 5 bases, J lost 7 bases, and 8 bases stayed unmatched. The CDR3 totals 14 residues. CDR1 MDHEN and CDR2 SYDVKM come from the germline V gene. CDR3 amino acids: CASSPRDRGREQYF. Written as DNA, the CDR3 is TGTGCCAGCAGTCCCCGGGACAGGGGACGGGAGCAGTACTTC.

The gene calls are TRBV29-1 and TRBJ2-7; D perhaps matches TRBD1 (6 bases). This CDR3 region has 11 residues. Germline V gene sequence: CDR1 SQVTM, CDR2 ANQGSEA. V lost 7 bases and J 4 bases, leaving 11 bases between the germline ends. As DNA, the CDR3 is TGCAGCGCGCTACAGGGATACGAGCAGTACTTC. It translates to CSALQGYEQYF.

The rearrangement joins TRBV10-3 to TRBJ2-1, with D hard to call. V was pared by 4 bases and J by 0 bases, with 10 bases between. Germline V gene data show CDR1 as ENHRY and CDR2 as SYGVKD. This CDR3 is 15 amino acids long. For the CDR3, the DNA is TGTGCCATCAGTGGTCGACCGGGCTCCTACAATGAGCAGTTCTTC. Translating gives CAISGRPGSYNEQFF.

V and J are TRBV6-4 and TRBJ2-3; TRBD2 matches 7 bases. The CDR3 spans 14 residues. J was trimmed by 1 base and V by 2 bases; bases with no gene match: 0. CDR1 is MRHNA and CDR2 is SNTAGT in the germline V gene. CDR3 nucleotides: TGTGCCAGCAGTGACACTAGCGGCACAGATACGCAGTATTTT. Translated, it gives CASSDTSGTDTQYF.

The rearrangement links TRBV19 to TRBJ2-3, with TRBD2 matching 7 bases. The germline CDR1 and CDR2 sequences are LNHDA and SQIVND (reference sequence). The CDR3 is 13 amino acids. The V gene end was trimmed by 8 bases and the J gene end by 2 bases; junction bases not matched to a gene: 4. The DNA for the CDR3 is TGTGCCAGTGGACTAGGGCACACAGATACGCAGTATTTT. Translating gives CASGLGHTDTQYF.

Worth noting for this clone: Other DNA sequences of this sample code for an identical CDR3. CDR3 bases: TGTGCCAGCAGTTTATCTCGCGGGAGAAATGAGCAGTTCTTC. Its protein is CASSLSRGRNEQFF. The chain is built from TRBV27 and TRBJ2-1, with TRBD2 identical over 7 bases. J lost 7 bases, V lost 0 bases, and 3 bases had no gene match. Per germline, CDR1 MNHEY and CDR2 SMNVEV (reference sequence). The CDR3 is made up of 14 amino acids.

The chain couples TRBV6-5 to TRBJ2-7, with a tentative D call TRBD2 (6 bases). V lost 2 bases and J 5 bases, leaving 13 bases between the germline ends. This CDR3 region has 14 residues. Germline assignment: CDR1 MNHEY and CDR2 SVGAGI. CDR3 in DNA: TGTGCCAGCAGTTACCCGGGGGAGCAGGACGAGCAGTACTTC. Translation: CASSYPGEQDEQYF.

The rearrangement joins TRBV6-5 to TRBJ2-5; no reliable D call. From germline, CDR1 is MNHEY and CDR2 SVGAGI. The CDR3 has 15 residues. The V end lost 4 bases, the J end lost 5 bases, and 17 bases lay between the germline ends. CDR3 amino acids: CASSSLGGVGETQYF. The DNA of the CDR3 is TGTGCCAGCAGTTCCCTGGGTGGCGTCGGGGAGACCCAGTACTTC.

The genes are TRBV7-2 and TRBJ1-1, with D possibly being TRBD1 (5 bases). Trimming took off 6 bases at V and 0 bases at J, with 11 bases between the two ends. The CDR3 extends over 14 amino acids. Germline V gene lookup returns CDR1 SGHTA and CDR2 FQGNSA. CDR3 coding DNA: TGTGCCAGCAGAACCGGGACTGTGAACACTGAAGCTTTCTTT. Its protein is CASRTGTVNTEAFF.

The V and J genes are TRBV6-4 and TRBJ2-5, with TRBD1 as a possible D gene (6 bases). The germline V gene encodes CDR1 MRHNA and CDR2 SNTAGT. The CDR3 has 17 amino acids. With 0 bases removed from V and 4 bases from J, the gap between germline ends came to 18 bases. The CDR3 reads CASSDSPRTEERETQYF. In nucleotides, the CDR3 is TGTGCCAGCAGTGACTCCCCTCGGACAGAGGAGAGAGAGACCCAGTACTTC.

The chain has TRBV7-9 and TRBJ2-1; TRBD2 is a possible D gene (6 bases). This CDR3 has 14 residues. CDR1 is SEHNR and CDR2 is FQNEAQ in the germline V gene (reference sequence). The V end was cut by 5 bases, the J end by 4 bases, with 12 bases between. The DNA of the CDR3 is TGTGCCAGCAGCCCCATAGCGGTTTACAATGAGCAGTTCTTC. Protein product: CASSPIAVYNEQFF.